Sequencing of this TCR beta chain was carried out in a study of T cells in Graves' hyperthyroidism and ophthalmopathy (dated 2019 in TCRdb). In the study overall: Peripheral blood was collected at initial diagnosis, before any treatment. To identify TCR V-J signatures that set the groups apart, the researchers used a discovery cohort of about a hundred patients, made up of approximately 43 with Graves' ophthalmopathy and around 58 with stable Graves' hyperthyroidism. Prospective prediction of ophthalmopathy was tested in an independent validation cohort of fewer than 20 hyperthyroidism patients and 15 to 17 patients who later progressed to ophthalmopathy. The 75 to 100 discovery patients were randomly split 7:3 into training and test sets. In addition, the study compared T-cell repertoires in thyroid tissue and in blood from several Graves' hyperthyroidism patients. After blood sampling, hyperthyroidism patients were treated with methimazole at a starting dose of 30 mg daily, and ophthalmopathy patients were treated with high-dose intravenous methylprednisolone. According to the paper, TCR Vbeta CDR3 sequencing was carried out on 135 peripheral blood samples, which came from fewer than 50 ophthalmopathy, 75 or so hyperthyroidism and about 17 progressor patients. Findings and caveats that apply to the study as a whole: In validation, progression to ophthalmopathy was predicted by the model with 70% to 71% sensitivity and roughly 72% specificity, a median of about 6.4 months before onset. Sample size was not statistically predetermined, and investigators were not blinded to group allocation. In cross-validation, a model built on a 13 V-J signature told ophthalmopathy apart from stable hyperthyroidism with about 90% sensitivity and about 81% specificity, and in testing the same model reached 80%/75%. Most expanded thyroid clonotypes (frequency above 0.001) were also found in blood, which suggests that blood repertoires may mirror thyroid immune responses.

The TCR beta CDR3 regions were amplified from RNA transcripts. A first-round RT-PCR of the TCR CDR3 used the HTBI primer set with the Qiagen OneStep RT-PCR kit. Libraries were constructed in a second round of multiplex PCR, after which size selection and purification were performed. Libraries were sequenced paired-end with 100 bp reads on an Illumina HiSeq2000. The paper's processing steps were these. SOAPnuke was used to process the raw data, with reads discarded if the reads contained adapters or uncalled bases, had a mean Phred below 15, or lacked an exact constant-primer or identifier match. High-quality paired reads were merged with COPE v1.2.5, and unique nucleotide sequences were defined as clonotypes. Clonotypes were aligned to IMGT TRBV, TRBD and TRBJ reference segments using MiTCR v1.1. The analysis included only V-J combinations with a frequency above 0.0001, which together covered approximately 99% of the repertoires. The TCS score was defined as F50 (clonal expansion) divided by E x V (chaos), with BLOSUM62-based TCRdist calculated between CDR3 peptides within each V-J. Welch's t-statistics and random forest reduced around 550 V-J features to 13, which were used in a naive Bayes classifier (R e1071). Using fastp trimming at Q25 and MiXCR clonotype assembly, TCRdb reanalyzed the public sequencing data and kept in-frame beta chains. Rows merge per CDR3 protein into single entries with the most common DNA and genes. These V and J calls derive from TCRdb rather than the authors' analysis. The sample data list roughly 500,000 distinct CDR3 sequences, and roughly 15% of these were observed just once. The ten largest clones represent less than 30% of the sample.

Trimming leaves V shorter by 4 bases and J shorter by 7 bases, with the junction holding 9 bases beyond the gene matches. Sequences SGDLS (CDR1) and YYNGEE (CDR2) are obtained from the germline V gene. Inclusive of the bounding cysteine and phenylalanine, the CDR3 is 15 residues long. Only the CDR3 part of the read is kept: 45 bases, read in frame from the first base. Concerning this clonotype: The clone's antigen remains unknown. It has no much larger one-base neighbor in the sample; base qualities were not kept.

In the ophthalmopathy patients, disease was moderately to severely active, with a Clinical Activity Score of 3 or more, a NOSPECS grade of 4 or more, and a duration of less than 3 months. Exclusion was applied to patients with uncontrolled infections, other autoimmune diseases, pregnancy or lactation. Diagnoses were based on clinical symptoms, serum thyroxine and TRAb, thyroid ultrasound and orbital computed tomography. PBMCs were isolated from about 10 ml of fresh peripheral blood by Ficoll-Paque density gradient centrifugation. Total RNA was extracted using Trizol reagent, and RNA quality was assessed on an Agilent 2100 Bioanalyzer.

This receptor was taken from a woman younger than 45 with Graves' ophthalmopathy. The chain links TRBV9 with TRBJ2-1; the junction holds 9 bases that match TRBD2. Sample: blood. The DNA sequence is TGTGCCAGCAGCTCTTTTAGCGGGAGTATAAATGAGCAGTTCTTC. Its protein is CASSSFSGSINEQFF. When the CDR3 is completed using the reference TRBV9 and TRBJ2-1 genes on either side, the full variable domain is DSGVTQTPKHLITATGQRVTLRCSPRSGDLSVYWYQQSLDQGLQFLIQYYNGEERAKGNILERFSAQQFPDLHSELNLSSLELGDSALYFCASSSFSGSINEQFFGPGTRLTVL.